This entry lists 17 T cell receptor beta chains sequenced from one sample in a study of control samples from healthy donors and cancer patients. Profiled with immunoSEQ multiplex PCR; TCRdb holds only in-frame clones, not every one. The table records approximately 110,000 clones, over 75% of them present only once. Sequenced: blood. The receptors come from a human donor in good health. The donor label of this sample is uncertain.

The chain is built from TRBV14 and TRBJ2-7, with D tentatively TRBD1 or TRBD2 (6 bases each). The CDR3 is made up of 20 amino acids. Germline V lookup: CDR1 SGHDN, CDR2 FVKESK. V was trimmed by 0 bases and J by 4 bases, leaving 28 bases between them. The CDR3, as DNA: TGTGCCAGCAGCCAAGAAGGTTGGGACAAGGGGAGATTTCGGGGGTACGAGCAGTACTTC. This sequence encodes CASSQEGWDKGRFRGYEQYF.

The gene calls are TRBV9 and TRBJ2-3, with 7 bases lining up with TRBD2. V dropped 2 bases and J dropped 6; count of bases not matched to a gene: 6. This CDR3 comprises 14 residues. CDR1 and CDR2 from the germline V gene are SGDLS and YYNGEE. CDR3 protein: CASSVRLAFDTQYF. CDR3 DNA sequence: TGTGCCAGCAGCGTCCGACTAGCTTTTGATACGCAGTATTTT.

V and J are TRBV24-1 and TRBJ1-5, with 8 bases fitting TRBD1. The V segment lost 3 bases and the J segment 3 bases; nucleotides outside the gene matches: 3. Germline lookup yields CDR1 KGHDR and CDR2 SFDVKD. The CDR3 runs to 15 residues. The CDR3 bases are TGTGCCACCAGTGATAGGACAGGGATCAATCAGCCCCAGCATTTT. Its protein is CATSDRTGINQPQHF.

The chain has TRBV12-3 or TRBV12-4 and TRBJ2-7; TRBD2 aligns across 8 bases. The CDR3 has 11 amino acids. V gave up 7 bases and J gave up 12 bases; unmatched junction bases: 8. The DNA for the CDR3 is TGTGCCAGCACCTCCGGGGGGGAGTGGTACTTC. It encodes CASTSGGEWYF.

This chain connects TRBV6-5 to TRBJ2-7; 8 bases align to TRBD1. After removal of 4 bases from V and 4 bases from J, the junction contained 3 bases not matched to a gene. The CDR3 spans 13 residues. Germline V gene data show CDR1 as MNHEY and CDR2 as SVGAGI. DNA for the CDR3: TGTGCCAGCAGTTCAGGGGGCTATTACGAGCAGTACTTC. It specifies CASSSGGYYEQYF.

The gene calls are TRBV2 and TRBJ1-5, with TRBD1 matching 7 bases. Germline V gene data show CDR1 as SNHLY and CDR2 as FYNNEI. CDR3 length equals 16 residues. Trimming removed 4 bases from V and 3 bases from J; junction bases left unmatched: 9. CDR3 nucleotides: TGTGCCAGCAGTGGAGACAGGGAATACGCCAATCAGCCCCAGCATTTT. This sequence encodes CASSGDREYANQPQHF. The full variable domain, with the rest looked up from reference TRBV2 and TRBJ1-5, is EPEVTQTPSHQVTQMGQEVILRCVPISNHLYFYWYRQILGQKVEFLVSFYNNEISEKSEIFDDQFSVERPDGSNFTLKIRSTKLEDSAMYFCASSGDREYANQPQHFGDGTRLSIL.

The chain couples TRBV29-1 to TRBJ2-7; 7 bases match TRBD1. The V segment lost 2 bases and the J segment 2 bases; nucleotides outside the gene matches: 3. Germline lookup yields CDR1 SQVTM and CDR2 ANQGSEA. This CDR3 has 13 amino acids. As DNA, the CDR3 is TGCAGCGTTGAAACCGGGACAGCCTACGAGCAGTACTTC. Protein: CSVETGTAYEQYF.

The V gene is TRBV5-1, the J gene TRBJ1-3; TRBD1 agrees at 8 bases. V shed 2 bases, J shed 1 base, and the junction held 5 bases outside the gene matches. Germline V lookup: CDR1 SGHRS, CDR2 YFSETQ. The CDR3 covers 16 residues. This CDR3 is CASSLGTGVSGNTIYF. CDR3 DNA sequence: TGCGCCAGCAGCTTAGGGACAGGAGTATCTGGAAACACCATATATTTT. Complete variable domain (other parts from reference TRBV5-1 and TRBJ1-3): KAGVTQTPRYLIKTRGQQVTLSCSPISGHRSVSWYQQTPGQGLQFLFEYFSETQRNKGNFPGRFSGRQFSNSRSEMNVSTLELGDSALYLCASSLGTGVSGNTIYFGEGSWLTVV.

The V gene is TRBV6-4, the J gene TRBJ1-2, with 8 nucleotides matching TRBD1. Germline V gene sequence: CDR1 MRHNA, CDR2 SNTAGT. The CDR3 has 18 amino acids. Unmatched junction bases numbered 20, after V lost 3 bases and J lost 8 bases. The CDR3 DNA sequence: TGTGCCAGCAGTGATCAGGGGGCTCTCGGTCGGCCCTTTGGAGGCTACACCTTC. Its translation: CASSDQGALGRPFGGYTF.

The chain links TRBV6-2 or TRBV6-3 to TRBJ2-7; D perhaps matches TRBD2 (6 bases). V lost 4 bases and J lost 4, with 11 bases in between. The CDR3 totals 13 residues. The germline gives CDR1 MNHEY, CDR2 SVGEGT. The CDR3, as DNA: TGTGCCAGCAGTTCCGGACTAATTTACGAGCAGTACGTC. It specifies CASSSGLIYEQYV.

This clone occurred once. The CDR3 nucleotides read TGTGCCAGCAGTTACTCGAAGTCAGGGGGCTATGGCTACACCTTC. This sequence encodes CASSYSKSGGYGYTF. The chain carries TRBV6-2 or TRBV6-3 and TRBJ1-2, with 7 bases matching TRBD1. This CDR3 has 15 amino acids. CDR1 MNHEY and CDR2 SVGEGT come from the germline V gene. Trimming took 0 bases from V and 4 from J; bases not matched to a gene: 5.

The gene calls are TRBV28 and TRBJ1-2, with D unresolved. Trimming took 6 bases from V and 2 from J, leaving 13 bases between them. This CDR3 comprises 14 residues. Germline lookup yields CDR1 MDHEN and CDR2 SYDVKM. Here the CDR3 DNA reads TGTGCCAGCAGCCCAATGTCCCCAAACTATGGCTACACCTTC. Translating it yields CASSPMSPNYGYTF.

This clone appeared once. Written as DNA, the CDR3 is TGCGCCAGCAGCAAGGACACCCAGAAGGACTACGAGCAGTACTTC. It translates to CASSKDTQKDYEQYF. The rearrangement joins TRBV5-1 to TRBJ2-7; D is possibly TRBD1 (5 bases). The CDR3 sequence is 15 residues long. The germline V and J ends were trimmed by 4 bases and 3 bases, with 17 bases remaining between them. Germline V gene sequence: CDR1 SGHRS, CDR2 YFSETQ.

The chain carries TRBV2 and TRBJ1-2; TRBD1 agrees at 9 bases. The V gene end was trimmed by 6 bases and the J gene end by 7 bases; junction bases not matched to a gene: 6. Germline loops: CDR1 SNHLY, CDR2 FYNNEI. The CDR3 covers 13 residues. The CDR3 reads CASRVGTGIGYTF. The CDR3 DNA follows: TGTGCCAGCAGGGTCGGGACAGGGATTGGCTACACCTTC.

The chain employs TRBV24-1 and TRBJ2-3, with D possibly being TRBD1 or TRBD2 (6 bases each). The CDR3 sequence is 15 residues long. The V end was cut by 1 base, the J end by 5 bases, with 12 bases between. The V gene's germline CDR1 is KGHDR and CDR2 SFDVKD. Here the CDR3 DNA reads TGTGCCACCAGTGATTTCAAGGGGGGCGGAGATACGCAGTATTTT. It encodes CATSDFKGGGDTQYF.

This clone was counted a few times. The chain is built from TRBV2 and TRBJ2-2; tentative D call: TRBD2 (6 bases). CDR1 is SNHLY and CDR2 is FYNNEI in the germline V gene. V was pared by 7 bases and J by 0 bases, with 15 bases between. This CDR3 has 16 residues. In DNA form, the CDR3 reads TGTGCCAGCAAGGGCGGGGCGTCTCCGAACACCGGGGAGCTGTTTTTT. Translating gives CASKGGASPNTGELFF.

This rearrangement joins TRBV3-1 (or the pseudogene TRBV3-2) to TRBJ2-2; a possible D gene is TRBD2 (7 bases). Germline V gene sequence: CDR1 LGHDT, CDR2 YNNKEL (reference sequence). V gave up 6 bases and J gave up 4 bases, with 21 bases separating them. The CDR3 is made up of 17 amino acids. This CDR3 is CASSPPEGGRFTGELFF. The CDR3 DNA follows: TGTGCCAGCAGTCCTCCAGAGGGGGGGCGATTCACCGGGGAGCTGTTTTTT.